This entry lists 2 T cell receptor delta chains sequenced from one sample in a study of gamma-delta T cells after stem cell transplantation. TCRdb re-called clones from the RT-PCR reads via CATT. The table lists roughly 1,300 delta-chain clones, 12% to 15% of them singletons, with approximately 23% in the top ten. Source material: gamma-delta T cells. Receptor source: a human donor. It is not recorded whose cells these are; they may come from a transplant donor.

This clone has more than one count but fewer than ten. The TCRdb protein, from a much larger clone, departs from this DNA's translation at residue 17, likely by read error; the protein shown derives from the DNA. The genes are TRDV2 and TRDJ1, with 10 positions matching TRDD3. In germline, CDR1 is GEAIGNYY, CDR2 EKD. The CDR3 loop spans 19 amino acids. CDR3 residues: CACDTVNTGGSKATGKPIF. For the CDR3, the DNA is TGTGCCTGTGACACCGTCAATACTGGGGGATCGAAGGCCACCGGAAAACCCATCTTT.

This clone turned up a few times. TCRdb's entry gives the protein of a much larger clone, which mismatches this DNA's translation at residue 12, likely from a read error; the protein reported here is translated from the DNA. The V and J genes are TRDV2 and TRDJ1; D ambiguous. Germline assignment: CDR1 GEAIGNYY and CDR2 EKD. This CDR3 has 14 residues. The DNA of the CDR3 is TGTGCCTGTGACCTCCTCCCGGACACCGATAAATTCATCTTT. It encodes CACDLLPDTDKFIF.